The T cell receptor beta chain described here comes from a study of T cell responses to AZD1222 COVID-19 vaccine. Assay used: immunoSEQ multiplex PCR; TCRdb lists only in-frame clones, some missing. The repertoire consists of just over 150,000 clones, with around 87% occurring once and the leading ten covering roughly 9.1%. CDR1 MNHEY and CDR2 SVGEGT come from the germline V gene. The CDR3 has 15 residues. Trimming removed 0 bases at V and 4 bases at J, with 10 bases between. The rearrangement links TRBV6-2 or TRBV6-3 to TRBJ2-1; D perhaps matches TRBD2 (6 bases). Here the sequenced sample was peripheral blood, taken 28 days after the second AZD1222 dose. This sequence originates from an adult who received the AZD1222 COVID-19 vaccine. This chain's CDR3 is CASSYSPGRYNEQFF. CDR3 DNA sequence: TGTGCCAGCAGTTACTCCCCAGGGAGGTACAATGAGCAGTTCTTC.